Each of the 24 T cell receptor beta chains below was sequenced from the same sample in a study of radiotherapy plus CTLA-4 blockade in lung cancer. Sequenced by immunoSEQ multiplex PCR; TCRdb stores in-frame clones only, minus some. The sample contains tens of thousands of clones, around nine tenths of which appear only once. This sample comprised peripheral blood, obtained from a patient treated with radiotherapy plus ipilimumab. These receptors were collected from a human donor with non-small cell lung cancer that progressed on radiotherapy plus ipilimumab.

The chain couples TRBV29-1 to TRBJ2-5, with D possibly being TRBD1 or TRBD2 (6 bases each). CDR3 size: 14 residues. Germline-derived CDR1 and CDR2 are SQVTM and ANQGSEA. V lost 4 bases and J 5 bases, leaving 17 bases between the germline ends. CDR3 amino acids: CSVGSSGASETQYF. The CDR3 DNA follows: TGCAGCGTTGGATCATCGGGGGCATCGGAGACCCAGTACTTC.

Of note for this clone: The same CDR3 arises from other DNA sequences in this sample as well. The rearrangement joins TRBV7-3 to TRBJ2-1, with a possible D match to TRBD2 (6 bases). The CDR3 is made up of 14 amino acids. Trimming stripped 1 base from V and 7 bases from J, with 11 bases between. Germline V CDR1 and CDR2: SGHTA, FQGTGA. CDR3 region: CASSLKGAGNEQFF. The CDR3 coding sequence is TGTGCCAGCAGCTTAAAAGGGGCGGGAAATGAGCAGTTCTTC.

The V gene is TRBV10-3, the J gene TRBJ2-7; TRBD2 matches at 8 bases. V shed 0 bases, J shed 5 bases, and the junction held 9 bases outside the gene matches. CDR3 length: 16 amino acids. CDR1 ENHRY and CDR2 SYGVKD come from the germline V gene. CDR3 in DNA: TGTGCCATCAGTGAGTCTCCTTCGGGAGGGATGAACGAGCAGTACTTC. It encodes CAISESPSGGMNEQYF.

The CDR3 reads CASSLAGGGTSTDTQYF. CDR3 DNA: TGTGCCAGCAGCTTGGCGGGGGGGGGTACGAGCACAGATACGCAGTATTTT. The chain couples TRBV5-4 to TRBJ2-3, with 8 bases aligning to TRBD2. The CDR3 extends over 17 amino acids. Per germline, CDR1 SGHNT and CDR2 YYREEE (reference sequence). V lost 0 bases and J lost 0; bases outside the gene matches: 6.

This clone showed up just once. The genes are TRBV5-6 and TRBJ1-1; D call uncertain. V lost 4 bases and J lost 1, with 11 bases in between. There are 14 residues in the CDR3. The germline CDR1 and CDR2 sequences are SGHDT and YYEEEE. CDR3 nucleotides: TGTGCCAGCAGCCGATCCTGGGGGAACACTGAAGCTTTCTTT. Translated: CASSRSWGNTEAFF.

V and J are TRBV7-2 and TRBJ2-5; 8 bases agree with TRBD2. After removal of 6 bases from V and 5 bases from J, the junction contained 14 bases not matched to a gene. Germline CDR1 and CDR2: SGHTA and FQGNSA. The CDR3 loop spans 16 amino acids. CDR3 loop: CASRPPSGGGAETQYF. CDR3 sequence (DNA): TGTGCCAGCAGGCCACCGAGCGGGGGAGGAGCGGAGACCCAGTACTTC.

V gene TRBV27 combines with J gene TRBJ2-2; D remains ambiguous. The V end lost 5 bases, the J end lost 2 bases, and 6 bases lay between the germline ends. Germline lookup yields CDR1 MNHEY and CDR2 SMNVEV (reference sequence). This CDR3 contains 13 residues. CDR3: CASSRANTGELFF. In DNA, the CDR3 is TGTGCCAGCAGTAGGGCTAACACCGGGGAGCTGTTTTTT.

The chain links TRBV4-1 to TRBJ1-3; no firm D call. This CDR3 has 15 amino acids. The V gene lost 7 bases and the J gene lost 0 bases, with 13 bases spanning the gap. Germline V CDR1 and CDR2: MGHRA, YSYEKL. Written as DNA, the CDR3 is TGCGCCAGCAAGGAGCAGGTCAACTCTGGAAACACCATATATTTT. This gives the protein CASKEQVNSGNTIYF.

The rearrangement links TRBV18 to TRBJ1-5; 8 positions agree with TRBD1. The J segment lost 2 bases and the V segment lost 3 bases, leaving 6 bases of the junction unmatched. The CDR3 loop spans 16 amino acids. Germline V gene data show CDR1 as KGHSH and CDR2 as LQKENI. The CDR3: CASSPDRGGGNQPQHF. The CDR3 DNA sequence: TGTGCCAGCTCACCCGACAGGGGAGGTGGCAATCAGCCCCAGCATTTT.

The J gene is TRBJ2-7, the V gene TRBV5-1; no clear D. Germline V gives CDR1 SGHRS, CDR2 YFSETQ. The CDR3 has 15 amino acids. V dropped 0 bases and J dropped 3 bases, with 13 bases sitting between them. CDR3 in amino acids: CASSLVYGSSYEQYF. The CDR3 DNA sequence: TGCGCCAGCAGCTTGGTTTATGGTTCTAGCTACGAGCAGTACTTC.

The chain links TRBV7-6 to TRBJ2-2; D is unresolved. Germline V CDR1 and CDR2: SGHVS, FNYEAQ. CDR3 length equals 13 residues. V lost 0 bases and J 6 bases, leaving 5 bases between the germline ends. The CDR3, as DNA: TGTGCCAGCAGCTTAGCAAGTGCCGGGGAGCTGTTTTTT. This codes for CASSLASAGELFF.

This clone was counted a single time. The chain joins TRBV6-5 to TRBJ2-2; TRBD1 aligns across 9 bases. CDR1 MNHEY and CDR2 SVGAGI come from the germline V gene. J was trimmed by 6 bases and V by 4 bases; bases with no gene match: 3. This CDR3 is built from 14 residues. In DNA, the CDR3 is TGTGCCAGCAGTTCAGGACAGGGGCCCGGGGAGCTGTTTTTT. This encodes CASSSGQGPGELFF.

This clone occurred a few times. The chain joins TRBV7-2 to TRBJ2-7; TRBD2 might be the D (5 bases). Trimming took off 0 bases at V and 3 bases at J, with 9 bases between the two ends. Looked up from germline, CDR1 is SGHTA and CDR2 is FQGNSA. The CDR3 has 14 amino acids. CDR3 in DNA: TGTGCCAGCAGCTTAGCGGACTTTCTCTACGAGCAGTACTTC. Protein: CASSLADFLYEQYF.

The rearrangement uses TRBV7-9 and TRBJ1-6; TRBD1 matches at 7 bases. The V gene end was trimmed by 5 bases and the J gene end by 7 bases; junction bases not matched to a gene: 5. CDR1 and CDR2 (germline): SEHNR, FQNEAQ (reference sequence). The CDR3 length is 14 residues. This chain's CDR3 is CASSPTGLNSPLHF. In DNA, the CDR3 is TGTGCCAGCAGCCCGACAGGGCTCAATTCACCCCTCCACTTT. The entire variable domain, with the rest obtained from reference TRBV7-9 and TRBJ1-6, is as follows: DTGVSQNPRHKITKRGQNVTFRCDPISEHNRLYWYRQTLGQGPEFLTYFQNEAQLEKSRLLSDRFSAERPKGSFSTLEIQRTEQGDSAMYLCASSPTGLNSPLHFGNGTRLTVT.

The rearrangement uses TRBV7-2 and TRBJ2-2; D might be TRBD2 (5 bases). Germline V gene lookup returns CDR1 SGHTA and CDR2 FQGNSA. The CDR3 sequence is 14 residues long. V was shortened by 5 bases and J by 4 bases, with 11 bases between the two germline ends. CDR3 sequence (DNA): TGTGCCAGCAGCCCCTACGCGGGCACCGGGGAGCTGTTTTTT. It specifies CASSPYAGTGELFF.

The chain has TRBV12-5 and TRBJ2-1, with TRBD2 matching over 11 bases. There are 16 residues in the CDR3. J gave up 6 bases and V 4 bases, and 8 bases lay outside the gene matches. Germline V lookup: CDR1 LGHNT, CDR2 FRNRAP. CDR3 amino acids: CASGSRLAGGPNEQFF. The CDR3 DNA sequence: TGTGCTAGTGGTTCCCGCCTAGCGGGAGGCCCCAATGAGCAGTTCTTC.

CDR3 DNA: TGTGCCAGCAGCGTAGAACCTAGCGGGGATTGGGAGACCCAGTACTTC. Translated, it gives CASSVEPSGDWETQYF. The genes are TRBV9 and TRBJ2-5; 9 nucleotides align to TRBD2. Looked up from germline, CDR1 is SGDLS and CDR2 is YYNGEE. CDR3 size: 16 residues. The V and J ends lost 0 bases and 5 bases, in that order; junction bases with no gene match: 8. Combining the CDR3 with reference TRBV9 and TRBJ2-5 gives the whole variable domain DSGVTQTPKHLITATGQRVTLRCSPRSGDLSVYWYQQSLDQGLQFLIQYYNGEERAKGNILERFSAQQFPDLHSELNLSSLELGDSALYFCASSVEPSGDWETQYFGPGTRLLVL.

This sequence joins TRBV7-2 and TRBJ1-5; 7 positions match TRBD1. The germline V gene has CDR1 SGHTA and CDR2 FQGNSA. The CDR3 totals 16 residues. J gave up 1 base and V 1 base, and 4 bases lay outside the gene matches. In nucleotides, the CDR3 is TGTGCCAGCAGCTTAGTCGGCAGGGGGAGCAATCAGCCCCAGCATTTT. Encoded protein: CASSLVGRGSNQPQHF.

Only a few counts were recorded for this clone. This sequence joins TRBV28 and TRBJ1-5; possible D gene TRBD1, 5 bases. The CDR3 runs to 14 residues. The germline gives CDR1 MDHEN, CDR2 SYDVKM. V lost 3 bases to trimming and J lost 5 bases, with 11 bases between them. CDR3 nucleotides: TGTGCCAGCAGTTTTGGGGGGAGGGATCAGCCCCAGCATTTT. This gives the protein CASSFGGRDQPQHF.

The CDR3 region has the DNA TGTGCCAGTAGTAAGGGACCGGGGGAGACCCAGTACTTC. This codes for CASSKGPGETQYF. The chain has TRBV19 and TRBJ2-5, with D perhaps assigned TRBD1 or TRBD2 (5 bases each). Germline values: CDR1 LNHDA, CDR2 SQIVND (reference sequence). CDR3 length: 13 residues. V was pared by 4 bases and J by 5 bases, with 11 bases between.

The V gene is TRBV4-1, the J gene TRBJ2-1, with a tentative D call TRBD1 (6 bases). Germline V gives CDR1 MGHRA, CDR2 YSYEKL. Trimming removed 1 base from V and 4 bases from J, with 11 bases in between. The CDR3 has 15 amino acids. Written as DNA, the CDR3 is TGCGCCAGCAGCCAAGTCCTGGGACAATACAATGAGCAGTTCTTC. Its translation is CASSQVLGQYNEQFF.

The rearrangement joins TRBV5-8 to TRBJ2-3; D is perhaps TRBD2 (7 bases). Germline assignment: CDR1 SGHTS and CDR2 YDEGEE. The CDR3 totals 15 residues. Trimming removed 5 bases at V and 5 bases at J, with 18 bases between. The chain's CDR3 is CASSSGGLQGDTQYF. The CDR3, as DNA: TGTGCCAGCAGTTCCGGGGGGCTACAGGGAGATACGCAGTATTTT.

The V gene is TRBV4-1, the J gene TRBJ2-7, with 11 bases aligning to TRBD2. Losses at the gene ends were 4 bases for V and 6 bases for J; bases not matched to a gene: 14. The CDR3 extends over 17 amino acids. Germline loops: CDR1 MGHRA, CDR2 YSYEKL. For the CDR3, the DNA is TGCGCCAGCAGCCCCGGGGTAGCGGGAGGGCCCCTAGGCGAGCAGTACTTC. Residues: CASSPGVAGGPLGEQYF.

As DNA, the CDR3 is TGTGCCAGCACCTCGTATGTGAACACTGAAGCTTTCTTT. Translating gives CASTSYVNTEAFF. V gene TRBV11-3 combines with J gene TRBJ1-1; D not certain. Trimming left V 7 bases short and J 0 bases short, with 9 bases between. Germline CDR1 is SGHNT and CDR2 is YENEEA. CDR3 length: 13 residues.